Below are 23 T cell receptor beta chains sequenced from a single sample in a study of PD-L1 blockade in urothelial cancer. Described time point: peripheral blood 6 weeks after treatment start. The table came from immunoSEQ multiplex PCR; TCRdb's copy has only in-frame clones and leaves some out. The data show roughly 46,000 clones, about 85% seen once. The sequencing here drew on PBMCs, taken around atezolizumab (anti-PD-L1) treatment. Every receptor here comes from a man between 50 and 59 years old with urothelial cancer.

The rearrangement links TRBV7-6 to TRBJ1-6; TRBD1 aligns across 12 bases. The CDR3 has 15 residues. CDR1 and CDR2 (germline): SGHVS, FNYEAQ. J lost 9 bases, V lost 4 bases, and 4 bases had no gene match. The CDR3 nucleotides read TGTGCCAGCAGCTCCGGGACAGGGGGCGGTTCACCCCTCCACTTT. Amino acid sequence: CASSSGTGGGSPLHF.

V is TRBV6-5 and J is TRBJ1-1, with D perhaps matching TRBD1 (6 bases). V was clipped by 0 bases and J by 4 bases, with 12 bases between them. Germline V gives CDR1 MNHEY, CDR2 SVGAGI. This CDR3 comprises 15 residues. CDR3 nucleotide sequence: TGTGCCAGCAGTTACTCCCCACAGGGTGGCACTGAAGCTTTCTTT. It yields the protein CASSYSPQGGTEAFF.

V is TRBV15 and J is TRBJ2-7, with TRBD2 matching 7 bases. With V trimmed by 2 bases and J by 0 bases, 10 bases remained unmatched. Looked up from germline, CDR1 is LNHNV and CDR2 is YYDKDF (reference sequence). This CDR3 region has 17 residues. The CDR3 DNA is TGTGCCACCAGCAGACCGCGCGGGGGACCCGACTCCTACGAGCAGTACTTC. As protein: CATSRPRGGPDSYEQYF. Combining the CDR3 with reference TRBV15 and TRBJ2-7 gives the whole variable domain DAMVIQNPRYQVTQFGKPVTLSCSQTLNHNVMYWYQQKSSQAPKLLFHYYDKDFNNEADTPDNFQSRRPNTSFCFLDIRSPGLGDTAMYLCATSRPRGGPDSYEQYFGPGTRLTVT.

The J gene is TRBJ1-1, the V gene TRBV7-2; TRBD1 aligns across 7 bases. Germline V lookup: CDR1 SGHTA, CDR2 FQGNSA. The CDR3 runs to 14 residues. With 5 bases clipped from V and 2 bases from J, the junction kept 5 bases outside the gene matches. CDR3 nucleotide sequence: TGTGCCAGCAGCCCAAACAGGGGTAACACTGAAGCTTTCTTT. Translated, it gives CASSPNRGNTEAFF.

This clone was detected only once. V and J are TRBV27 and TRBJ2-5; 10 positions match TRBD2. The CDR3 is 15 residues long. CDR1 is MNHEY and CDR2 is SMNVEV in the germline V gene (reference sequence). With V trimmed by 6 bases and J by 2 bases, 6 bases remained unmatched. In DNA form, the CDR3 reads TGTGCCAGCAGCGAAGGACTAGCGGAGCAAGAGACCCAGTACTTC. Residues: CASSEGLAEQETQYF.

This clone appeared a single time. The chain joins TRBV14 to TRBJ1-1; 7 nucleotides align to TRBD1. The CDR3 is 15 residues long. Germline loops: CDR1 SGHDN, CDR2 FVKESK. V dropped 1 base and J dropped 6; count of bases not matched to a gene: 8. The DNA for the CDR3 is TGTGCCAGCAGCCAAGTTGAAGGGGGCCTCGCTGAAGCTTTCTTT. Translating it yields CASSQVEGGLAEAFF.

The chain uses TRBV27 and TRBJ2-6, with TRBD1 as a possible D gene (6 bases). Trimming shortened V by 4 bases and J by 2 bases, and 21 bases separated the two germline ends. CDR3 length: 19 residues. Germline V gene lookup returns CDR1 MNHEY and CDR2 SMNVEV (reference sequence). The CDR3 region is CASSSSSGHLRTGANVLTF. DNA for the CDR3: TGTGCCAGCAGTTCGTCCTCGGGACACCTGAGGACTGGGGCCAACGTCCTGACTTTC.

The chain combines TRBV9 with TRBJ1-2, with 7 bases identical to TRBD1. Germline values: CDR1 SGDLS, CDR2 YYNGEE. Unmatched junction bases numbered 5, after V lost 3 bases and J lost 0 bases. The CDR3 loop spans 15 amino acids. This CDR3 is CASSAGTAPNYGYTF. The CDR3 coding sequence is TGTGCCAGCAGCGCCGGGACAGCCCCTAACTATGGCTACACCTTC. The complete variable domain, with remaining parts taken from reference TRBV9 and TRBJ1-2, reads DSGVTQTPKHLITATGQRVTLRCSPRSGDLSVYWYQQSLDQGLQFLIQYYNGEERAKGNILERFSAQQFPDLHSELNLSSLELGDSALYFCASSAGTAPNYGYTFGSGTRLTVV.

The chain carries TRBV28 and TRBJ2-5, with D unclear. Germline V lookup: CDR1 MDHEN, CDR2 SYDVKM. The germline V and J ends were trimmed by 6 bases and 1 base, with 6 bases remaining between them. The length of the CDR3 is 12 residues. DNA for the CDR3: TGTGCCAGCAGGACAACCCAAGAGACCCAGTACTTC. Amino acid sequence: CASRTTQETQYF.

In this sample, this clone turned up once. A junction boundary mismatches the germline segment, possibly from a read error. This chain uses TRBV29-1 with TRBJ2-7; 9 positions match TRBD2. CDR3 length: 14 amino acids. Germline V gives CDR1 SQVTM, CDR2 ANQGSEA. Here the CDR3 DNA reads TGCAGCGTGGTAGCGGGGGACCGACTCTACAAGCAGTACTTC. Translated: CSVVAGDRLYKQYF.

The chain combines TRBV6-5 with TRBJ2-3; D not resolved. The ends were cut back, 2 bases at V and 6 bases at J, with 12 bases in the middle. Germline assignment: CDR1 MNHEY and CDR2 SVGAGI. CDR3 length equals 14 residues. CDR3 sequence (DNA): TGTGCCAGCAGTTACAAGACCAGAGGCGATACGCAGTATTTT. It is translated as CASSYKTRGDTQYF.

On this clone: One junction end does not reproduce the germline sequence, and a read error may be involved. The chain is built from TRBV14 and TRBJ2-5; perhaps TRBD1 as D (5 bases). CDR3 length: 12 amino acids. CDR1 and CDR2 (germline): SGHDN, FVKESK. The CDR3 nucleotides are TGTGCCAGCAGCTATCAAAACCTAGGGGTGAACTTC. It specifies CASSYQNLGVNF.

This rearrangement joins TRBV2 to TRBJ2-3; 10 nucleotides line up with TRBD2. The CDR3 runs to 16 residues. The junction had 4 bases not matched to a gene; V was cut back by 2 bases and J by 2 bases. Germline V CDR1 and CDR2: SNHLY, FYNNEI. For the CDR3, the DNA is TGTGCCAGCAGTGAACGGACTAGCGGAATCACAGATACGCAGTATTTT. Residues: CASSERTSGITDTQYF.

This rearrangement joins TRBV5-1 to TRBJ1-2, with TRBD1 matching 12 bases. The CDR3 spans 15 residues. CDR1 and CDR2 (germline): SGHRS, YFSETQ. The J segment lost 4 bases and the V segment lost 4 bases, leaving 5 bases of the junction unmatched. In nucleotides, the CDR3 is TGCGCCAGCAGCCCAGGGACAGGGGGCGCCTATGGCTACACCTTC. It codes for CASSPGTGGAYGYTF.

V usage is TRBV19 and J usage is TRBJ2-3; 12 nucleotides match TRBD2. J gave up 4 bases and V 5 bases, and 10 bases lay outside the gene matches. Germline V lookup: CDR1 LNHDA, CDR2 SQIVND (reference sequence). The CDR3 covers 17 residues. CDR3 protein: CASSLRGLAGRADTQYF. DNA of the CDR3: TGTGCCAGTAGTTTGCGAGGACTAGCGGGACGCGCAGATACGCAGTATTTT. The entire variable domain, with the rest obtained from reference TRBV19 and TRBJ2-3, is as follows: DGGITQSPKYLFRKEGQNVTLSCEQNLNHDAMYWYRQDPGQGLRLIYYSQIVNDFQKGDIAEGYSVSREKKESFPLTVTSAQKNPTAFYLCASSLRGLAGRADTQYFGPGTRLTVL.

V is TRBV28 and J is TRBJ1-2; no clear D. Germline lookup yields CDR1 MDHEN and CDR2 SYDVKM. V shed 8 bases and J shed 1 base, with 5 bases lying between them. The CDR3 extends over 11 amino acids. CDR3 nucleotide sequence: TGTGCCAGCTCTAATAACTATGGCTACACCTTC. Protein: CASSNNYGYTF.

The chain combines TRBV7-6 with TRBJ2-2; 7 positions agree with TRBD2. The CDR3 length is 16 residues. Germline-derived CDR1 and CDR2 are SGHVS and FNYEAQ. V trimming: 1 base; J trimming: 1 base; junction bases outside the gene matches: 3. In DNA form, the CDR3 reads TGTGCCAGCAGCTTAGGATCGGGAGGGAACACCGGGGAGCTGTTTTTT. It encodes CASSLGSGGNTGELFF.

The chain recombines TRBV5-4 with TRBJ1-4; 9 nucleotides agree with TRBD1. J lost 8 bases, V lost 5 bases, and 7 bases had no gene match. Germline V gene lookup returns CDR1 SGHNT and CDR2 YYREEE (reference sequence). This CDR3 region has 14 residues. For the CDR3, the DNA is TGTGCCAGCAGTCGGGGACAGGGTCGGGAAAAACTGTTTTTT. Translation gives CASSRGQGREKLFF.

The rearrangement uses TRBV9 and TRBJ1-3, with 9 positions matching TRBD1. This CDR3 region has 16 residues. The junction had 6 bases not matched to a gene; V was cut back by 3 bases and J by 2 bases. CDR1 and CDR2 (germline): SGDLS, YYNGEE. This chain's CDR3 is CASSAQGTGTGNTIYF. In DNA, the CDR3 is TGTGCCAGCAGCGCACAGGGGACAGGGACTGGAAACACCATATATTTT.

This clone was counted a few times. CDR3 nucleotide sequence: TGCGCCAGCAGCTTTACAGGACGTCAAGAGGCTGAAGCTTTCTTT. Protein: CASSFTGRQEAEAFF. The chain combines TRBV5-1 with TRBJ1-1, with D possibly being TRBD1 (5 bases). Germline-derived CDR1 and CDR2 are SGHRS and YFSETQ. The CDR3 contains 15 residues. Trimming took off 2 bases at V and 6 bases at J, with 17 bases between the two ends.

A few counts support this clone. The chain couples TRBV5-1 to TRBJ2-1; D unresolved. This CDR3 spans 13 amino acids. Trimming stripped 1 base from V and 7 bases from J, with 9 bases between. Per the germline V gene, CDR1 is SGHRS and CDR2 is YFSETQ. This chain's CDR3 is CASSLTVSNEQFF. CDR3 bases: TGCGCCAGCAGCTTGACAGTGTCGAATGAGCAGTTCTTC.

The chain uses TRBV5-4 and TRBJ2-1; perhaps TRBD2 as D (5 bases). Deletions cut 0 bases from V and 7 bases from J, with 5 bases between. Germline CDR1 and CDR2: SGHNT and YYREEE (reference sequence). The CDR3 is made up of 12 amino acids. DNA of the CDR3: TGTGCCAGCAGCTTGGCGGGGAATGAGCAGTTCTTC. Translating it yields CASSLAGNEQFF.

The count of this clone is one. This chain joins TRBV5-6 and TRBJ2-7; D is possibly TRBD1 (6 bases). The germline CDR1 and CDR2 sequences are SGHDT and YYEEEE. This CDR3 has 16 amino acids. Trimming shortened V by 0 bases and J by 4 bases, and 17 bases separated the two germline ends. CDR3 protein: CASSLADRPTRYEQYF. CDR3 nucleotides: TGTGCCAGCAGCTTGGCGGACAGACCAACTAGATACGAGCAGTACTTC.